This T cell receptor beta chain was profiled in a study of T-cell reconstitution after alpha-beta-depleted transplantation in children. Using unique molecular identifiers, the investigators prepared the TCRbeta library. TCRdb independently ran MiXCR on the PCR reads; one entry per CDR3 protein. The profile shows a few hundred thousand distinct CDR3 sequences, 10% of them singletons. This clonotype was detected a few times. With 0 bases clipped from V and 2 bases from J, the junction kept 3 bases outside the gene matches. The germline gives CDR1 SGHRS, CDR2 YFSETQ. The CDR3 sequence is 15 residues long.

The chain carries TRBV5-1 and TRBJ1-2; 8 bases are shared with TRBD1. The receptor was derived from a human donor who donated a stem cell graft to a child with acute lymphoblastic leukemia. The specimen was PBMCs from the stem cell graft donor, collected from the stem cell graft. The CDR3, as DNA: TGCGCCAGCAGCTTGGAACAGGGGGGAAACTATGGCTACACCTTC. Encoded protein: CASSLEQGGNYGYTF.